This T cell receptor (beta chain) appears in the sequencing data of a study of T cells expressing NK-cell markers. Looking at the study overall: Repertoires of TCR beta were obtained from T cells sorted as CD3+CD56+NKG2C+, CD3+CD56+NKG2C- and CD3+CD56-NKG2C+. There were seven HCMV-seropositive donors and one seronegative donor among the eight sequenced. Whole-study findings and limits: The study found these clonotypes also leading the CD3+CD56-NKG2C+ fraction in several donors. There remained a lack of clarity about HCMV specificity of expanded NKG2C+ T cell clones.

This CDR3 is built from 15 residues. Per the germline V gene, CDR1 is MNHEY and CDR2 is SVGEGT. Reprocessing the 5' RACE reads, TCRdb reports a single entry for every CDR3 protein and omits DNA. The sample totals 500,000 to 700,000 distinct CDR3 sequences. A note on this clonotype: Its antigen is unknown.

This receptor was taken from a man aged 18 to 30 in good health. The sample was blood T cells: a sorted CD56 or NKG2C T cell subset, CD4+ or CD8+ T cells, or bulk PBMC T cells (not recorded which). The J gene is TRBJ2-7, the V gene TRBV6-2 or TRBV6-3; TCRdb designates TRBD1, a call that cannot be tested without DNA. The CDR3: CASSYSQRGVYEQYF.